These 12 T cell receptor beta chains came from one sample sequenced in a study of radiation and T cells in renal cell carcinoma. Time point: blood 4 weeks post-SBRT, at nephrectomy. Treatment: 15 Gy SBRT to primary tumor, nephrectomy 4 weeks later. The method was immunoSEQ multiplex PCR; TCRdb's version includes in-frame clones alone and lacks a portion of them. The table lists around 140,000 clones, less than 90% of them singletons. This specimen was blood, taken from a patient whose treatment included radiotherapy and nephrectomy. These receptors all come from a woman in her 50s with renal cell carcinoma.

This chain joins TRBV2 and TRBJ2-7; D remains ambiguous. This CDR3 spans 14 amino acids. V gave up 6 bases and J gave up 0 bases, with 12 bases separating them. Germline-derived CDR1 and CDR2 are SNHLY and FYNNEI. Written as DNA, the CDR3 is TGTGCCAGCAGACGATCTACCGTCTCCTACGAGCAGTACTTC. Its protein is CASRRSTVSYEQYF.

The V call is TRBV10-3, the J call TRBJ1-5; 9 bases line up with TRBD1. V was clipped by 4 bases and J by 5 bases; unmatched bases: 0. Germline V CDR1 and CDR2: ENHRY, SYGVKD. The CDR3 loop spans 13 amino acids. CDR3 loop: CAISGTGDQPQHF. Here the CDR3 DNA reads TGTGCCATCAGTGGGACAGGGGATCAGCCCCAGCATTTT.

The V gene is TRBV9, the J gene TRBJ2-3, with a tentative D call TRBD2 (5 bases). With 4 bases removed from V and 0 bases from J, the gap between germline ends came to 18 bases. The CDR3 consists of 17 residues. Germline V gives CDR1 SGDLS, CDR2 YYNGEE. As DNA, the CDR3 is TGTGCCAGCAGCCCTTCTCGGACTTCCATTAGCACAGATACGCAGTATTTT. It is translated as CASSPSRTSISTDTQYF.

The genes are TRBV18 and TRBJ2-7; no clear D. V dropped 0 bases and J dropped 2 bases, with 11 bases sitting between them. This CDR3 comprises 15 residues. The germline gives CDR1 KGHSH, CDR2 LQKENI. CDR3 sequence: CASSPPNRPTYEQYF. In DNA, the CDR3 is TGTGCCAGCTCACCACCGAACAGACCAACCTACGAGCAGTACTTC.

V usage is TRBV27 and J usage is TRBJ2-1, with 7 positions matching TRBD1. CDR3 length equals 15 residues. Trimming at V came to 6 bases and at J to 6 bases, leaving 11 bases not matched to a gene. Germline V CDR1 and CDR2: MNHEY, SMNVEV (reference sequence). The CDR3 region is CASRPGTVVSNEQFF. The CDR3 bases are TGTGCCAGCAGACCAGGGACAGTAGTCTCCAATGAGCAGTTCTTC.

The gene calls are TRBV5-1 and TRBJ2-2, with unresolved D. The CDR3 contains 13 residues. Trimming stripped 0 bases from V and 4 bases from J, with 4 bases between. Per germline, CDR1 SGHRS and CDR2 YFSETQ. This CDR3 is CASSLDSTGELFF. In nucleotides, the CDR3 is TGCGCCAGCAGCTTGGACAGCACCGGGGAGCTGTTTTTT.

The chain employs TRBV15 and TRBJ2-2; 7 bases align to TRBD2. Germline trimming cut 1 base from V and 4 bases from J; bases unmatched to any gene: 9. Germline loops: CDR1 LNHNV, CDR2 YYDKDF (reference sequence). CDR3 size: 17 residues. This CDR3 reads CATSRVRLASGTGELFF. The CDR3 DNA sequence: TGTGCCACCAGCAGAGTAAGACTAGCCTCGGGCACCGGGGAGCTGTTTTTT.

The chain recombines TRBV28 with TRBJ1-1; the match to TRBD1 covers 11 bases. CDR1 is MDHEN and CDR2 is SYDVKM in the germline V gene. CDR3 length equals 13 residues. The junction had 2 bases not matched to a gene; V was cut back by 8 bases and J by 3 bases. In DNA form, the CDR3 reads TGTGCCAGCGGACAGGGGGCGGACACTGAAGCTTTCTTT. The encoded protein is CASGQGADTEAFF.

The J gene is TRBJ2-5, the V gene TRBV6-1; no firm D call. Per germline, CDR1 MNHNS and CDR2 SASEGT. The V and J ends lost 10 bases and 0 bases respectively, with 9 bases between them. The CDR3 is made up of 12 amino acids. Here the CDR3 DNA reads TGTGCCACCGGACGGCACCAAGAGACCCAGTACTTC. It encodes CATGRHQETQYF.

J is TRBJ2-2 and V is TRBV28; D not certain. The germline CDR1 and CDR2 sequences are MDHEN and SYDVKM. The CDR3 length is 14 residues. V lost 8 bases and J lost 5, with 15 bases in between. CDR3 region: CASSLGAVTGELFF. The CDR3 DNA is TGTGCCAGCTCTCTGGGCGCTGTTACCGGGGAGCTGTTTTTT.

The genes are TRBV27 and TRBJ2-5; 9 bases line up with TRBD1. The CDR3 contains 13 residues. J lost 5 bases, V lost 2 bases, and 0 bases had no gene match. Per germline, CDR1 MNHEY and CDR2 SMNVEV (reference sequence). CDR3 amino acids: CASSLGTGETQYF. The CDR3 DNA follows: TGTGCCAGCAGTTTAGGGACAGGGGAGACCCAGTACTTC.

This chain joins TRBV10-3 and TRBJ1-2; D uncertain. This CDR3 contains 12 residues. Trimming shortened V by 8 bases and J by 2 bases, and 9 bases separated the two germline ends. Germline CDR1 is ENHRY and CDR2 is SYGVKD. The CDR3 here is CAISTENYGYTF. The CDR3 DNA sequence: TGTGCCATCTCTACAGAGAACTATGGCTACACCTTC.